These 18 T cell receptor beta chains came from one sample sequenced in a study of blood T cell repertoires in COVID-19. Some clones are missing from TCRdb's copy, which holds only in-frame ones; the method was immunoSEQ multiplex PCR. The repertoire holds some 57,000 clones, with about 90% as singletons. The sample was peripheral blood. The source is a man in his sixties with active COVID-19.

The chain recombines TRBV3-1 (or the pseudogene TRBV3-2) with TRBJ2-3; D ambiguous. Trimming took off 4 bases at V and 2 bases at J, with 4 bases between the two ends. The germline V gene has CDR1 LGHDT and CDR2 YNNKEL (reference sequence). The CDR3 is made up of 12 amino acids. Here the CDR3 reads CASSLHTDTQYF. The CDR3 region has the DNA TGTGCCAGCAGCCTACACACAGATACGCAGTATTTT.

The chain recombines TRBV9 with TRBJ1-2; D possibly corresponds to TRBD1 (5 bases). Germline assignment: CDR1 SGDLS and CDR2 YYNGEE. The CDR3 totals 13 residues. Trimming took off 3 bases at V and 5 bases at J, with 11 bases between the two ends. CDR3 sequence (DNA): TGTGCCAGCAGCGCGAAGAGGACATATGGCTACACCTTC. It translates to CASSAKRTYGYTF.

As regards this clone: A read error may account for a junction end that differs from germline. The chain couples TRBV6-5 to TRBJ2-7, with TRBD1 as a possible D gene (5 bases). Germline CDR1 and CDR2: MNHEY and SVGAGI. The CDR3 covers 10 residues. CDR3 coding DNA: TGTGCCAGCAGTTACTCGCAGGGAAACTTC. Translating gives CASSYSQGNF.

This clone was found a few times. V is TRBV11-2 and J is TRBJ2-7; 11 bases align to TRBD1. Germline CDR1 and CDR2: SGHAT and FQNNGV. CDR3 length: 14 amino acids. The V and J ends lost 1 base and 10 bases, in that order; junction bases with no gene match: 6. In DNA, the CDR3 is TGTGCCAGCAGCTTAGTTGGGACAGGGGGTTTTCAGTACTTC. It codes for CASSLVGTGGFQYF.

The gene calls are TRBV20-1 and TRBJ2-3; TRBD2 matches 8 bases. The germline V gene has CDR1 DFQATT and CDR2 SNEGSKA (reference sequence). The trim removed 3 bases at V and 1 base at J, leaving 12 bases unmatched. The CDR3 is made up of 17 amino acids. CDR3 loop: CSASRGSSGSRTDTQYF. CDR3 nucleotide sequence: TGCAGTGCTAGTCGGGGTTCGAGCGGGAGTCGCACAGATACGCAGTATTTT.

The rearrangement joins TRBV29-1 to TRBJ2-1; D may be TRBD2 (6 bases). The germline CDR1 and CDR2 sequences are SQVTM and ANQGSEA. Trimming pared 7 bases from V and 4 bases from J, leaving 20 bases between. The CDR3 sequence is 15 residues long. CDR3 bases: TGCAGCGCAAAAGGGCCCCTTGGGGGGTACAATGAGCAGTTCTTC. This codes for CSAKGPLGGYNEQFF.

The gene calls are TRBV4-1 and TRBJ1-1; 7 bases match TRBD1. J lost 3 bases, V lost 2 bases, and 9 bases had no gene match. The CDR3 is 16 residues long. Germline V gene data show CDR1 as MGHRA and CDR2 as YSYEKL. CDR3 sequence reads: CASSQTPPTGYTEAFF. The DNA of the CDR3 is TGCGCCAGCAGCCAAACCCCCCCGACAGGGTACACTGAAGCTTTCTTT.

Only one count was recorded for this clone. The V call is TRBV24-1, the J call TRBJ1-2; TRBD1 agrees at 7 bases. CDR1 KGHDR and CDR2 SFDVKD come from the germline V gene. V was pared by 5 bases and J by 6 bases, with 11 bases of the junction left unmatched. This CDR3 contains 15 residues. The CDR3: CATSAWGQNLDGYTF. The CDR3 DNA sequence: TGTGCCACCAGTGCCTGGGGACAGAACCTTGATGGCTACACCTTC.

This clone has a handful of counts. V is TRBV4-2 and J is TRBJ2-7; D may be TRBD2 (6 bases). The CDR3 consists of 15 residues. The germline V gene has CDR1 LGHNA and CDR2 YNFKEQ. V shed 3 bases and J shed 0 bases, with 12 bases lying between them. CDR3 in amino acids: CASSHRDLSSYEQYF. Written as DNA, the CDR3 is TGTGCCAGCAGCCACCGGGACTTAAGCTCCTACGAGCAGTACTTC.

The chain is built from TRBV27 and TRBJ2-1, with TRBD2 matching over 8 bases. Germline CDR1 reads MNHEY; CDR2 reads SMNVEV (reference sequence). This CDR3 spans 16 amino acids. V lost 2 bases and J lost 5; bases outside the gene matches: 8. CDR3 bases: TGTGCCAGCAGTTTAACGGGAGGGCCTTTCCACAATGAGCAGTTCTTC. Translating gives CASSLTGGPFHNEQFF.

In DNA form, the CDR3 reads TGTGCCAGCAACCCAGGGACAGGCCCCTCGGAGACCCAGTACTTC. Translated: CASNPGTGPSETQYF. The chain employs TRBV19 and TRBJ2-5; 8 bases map to TRBD1. Germline V gene lookup returns CDR1 LNHDA and CDR2 SQIVND (reference sequence). There are 15 residues in the CDR3. V was pared by 9 bases and J by 5 bases, with 14 bases of the junction left unmatched.

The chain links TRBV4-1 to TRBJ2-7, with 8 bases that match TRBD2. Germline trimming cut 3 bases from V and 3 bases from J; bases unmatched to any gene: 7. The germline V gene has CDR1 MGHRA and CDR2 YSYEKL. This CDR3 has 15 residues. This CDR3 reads CASSQLAGVLYEQYF. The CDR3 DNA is TGCGCCAGCAGCCAGCTAGCGGGCGTACTCTACGAGCAGTACTTC.

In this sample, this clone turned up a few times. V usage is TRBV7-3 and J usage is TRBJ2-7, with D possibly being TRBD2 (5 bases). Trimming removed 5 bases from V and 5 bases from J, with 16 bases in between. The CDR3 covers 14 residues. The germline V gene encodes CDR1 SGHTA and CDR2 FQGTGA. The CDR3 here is CASSLSPGVNEQYF. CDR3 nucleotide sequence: TGTGCCAGCAGCCTCTCTCCCGGGGTCAACGAGCAGTACTTC.

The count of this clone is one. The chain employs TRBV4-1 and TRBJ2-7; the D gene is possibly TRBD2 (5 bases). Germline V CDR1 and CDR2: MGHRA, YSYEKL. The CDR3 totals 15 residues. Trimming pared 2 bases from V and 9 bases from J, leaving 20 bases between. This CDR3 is CASSQRKDGDRGQYF. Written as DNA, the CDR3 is TGCGCCAGCAGCCAACGAAAGGACGGCGACCGGGGGCAGTACTTC.

CDR3 coding DNA: TGTGCCAGCACGGGCTCTGGAAACACCATATATTTT. This sequence encodes CASTGSGNTIYF. The chain joins TRBV28 to TRBJ1-3, with no clear D. The CDR3 extends over 12 amino acids. V was trimmed by 7 bases and J by 0 bases, leaving 4 bases between them. Germline CDR1 is MDHEN and CDR2 is SYDVKM.

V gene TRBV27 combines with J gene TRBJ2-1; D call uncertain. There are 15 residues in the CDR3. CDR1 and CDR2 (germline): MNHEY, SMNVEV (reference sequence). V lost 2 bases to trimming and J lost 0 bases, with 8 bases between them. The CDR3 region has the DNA TGTGCCAGCAGTTTAAGCGACGGCTCCTACAATGAGCAGTTCTTC. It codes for CASSLSDGSYNEQFF.

The DNA of the CDR3 is TGCGCCAGCAGTCCGACAGGGGGCGAGTACACAGATACGCAGTATTTT. Encoded protein: CASSPTGGEYTDTQYF. The chain uses TRBV10-1 and TRBJ2-3, with 10 bases that match TRBD1. This CDR3 contains 16 residues. V was clipped by 5 bases and J by 2 bases; unmatched bases: 7. Per germline, CDR1 WNHNN and CDR2 SYGVQD (reference sequence).

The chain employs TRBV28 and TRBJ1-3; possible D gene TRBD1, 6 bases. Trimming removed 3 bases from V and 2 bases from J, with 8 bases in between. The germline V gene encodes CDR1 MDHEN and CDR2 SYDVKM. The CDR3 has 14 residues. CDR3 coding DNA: TGTGCCAGCAGTTTTCCAGGGGCTGGAAACACCATATATTTT. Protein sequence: CASSFPGAGNTIYF. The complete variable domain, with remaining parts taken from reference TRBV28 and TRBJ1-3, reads DVKVTQSSRYLVKRTGEKVFLECVQDMDHENMFWYRQDPGLGLRLIYFSYDVKMKEKGDIPEGYSVSREKKERFSLILESASTNQTSMYLCASSFPGAGNTIYFGEGSWLTVV.